These T cell receptor beta chains were read from a single sample in a study of tumor T cells in aggressive B-cell lymphoma. Some clones are missing from TCRdb's copy, which holds only in-frame ones; the method was immunoSEQ multiplex PCR. The table lists roughly 2,700 clones, 85% to 90% of them singletons. The sequenced sample consisted of tumor tissue. The origin of the receptors is an adult with diffuse large B cell lymphoma. CDR3s include the opening cysteine and the closing phenylalanine or tryptophan. D genes are given only for firm matches. Size tells how often a clone was seen (once, few, many) or the class of an expanded clone, and some rows leave it out.

j_call v_call d_call clone_size cdr3_nt cdr3_aa
TRBJ1-4 TRBV6-5 NA once TGTGCCAGCAGGCCCCTACAGGGTTGGAATGAAAAACTGTTTTTT CASRPLQGWNEKLFF
TRBJ1-1 TRBV4-1 NA NA TGCGTCAGCAGCCTAGGCGGGGGAGGGGGTGTTTCTGTGAACACTGAAGCTTTCTTT CVSSLGGGGGVSVNTEAFF
TRBJ2-7 TRBV5-5 TRBD2 NA TGTGCCAGCAGCTTCCAGCTAGCGGGGAGCTACGAGCAGTACTTC CASSFQLAGSYEQYF
TRBJ2-1 TRBV4-1 TRBD1 NA TGCGCCAGCAGCCAAGATAGTTCAAAGGGGGCGGTATACAATGAGCAGTTCTTC CASSQDSSKGAVYNEQFF
TRBJ1-3 TRBV4-3 TRBD1 NA TGCGCCAGCAGCCAATCGACAGGGGCTGGAAACACCATATATTTT CASSQSTGAGNTIYF
TRBJ2-1 TRBV19 TRBD2 NA TGTGCCAGTAGTATAAGCGGTAGCGGGAGTTACAATGAGCAGTTCTTC CASSISGSGSYNEQFF
TRBJ2-7 TRBV10-3 TRBD2 once TGTGCCATCAGTGAGTCGGATGGGGAGGGTGAGCAGTACTTC CAISESDGEGEQYF
TRBJ2-5 TRBV27 TRBD2 few TGTGCCAGCAGTCTCACCCTTATGGGGGGGTGGGAGACCCAGTACTTC CASSLTLMGGWETQYF
TRBJ2-7 TRBV6-5 TRBD1 NA TGTGCCAGCAGTTTGACCGGGACAGGGGCCGAACAGTACTTC CASSLTGTGAEQYF
TRBJ1-2 TRBV19 TRBD1 NA TGTGCCAGTAGTATCCCCCGGGACAGCTATGGCTACACCTTC CASSIPRDSYGYTF